Listed below are T cell receptor beta chains from one sample, sequenced in a study of blood T cell repertoires in COVID-19. Generated by immunoSEQ multiplex PCR, the TCRdb table keeps only in-frame clones and is missing some. The sample yields roughly 140,000 clones, 87% seen once. Sequencing was carried out using peripheral blood. The receptors were gathered from a woman aged 55-69 years with active or convalescent COVID-19. CDR3s include the opening cysteine and the closing phenylalanine or tryptophan. Each record gives: D gene, V gene, J gene, clone size, CDR3 protein, CDR3 DNA. A D gene is named only where the DNA matches it firmly. Only part of the rows carry a size: once, few, many, or a class if the clone is expanded.

TRBD1,TRBV3-1/TRBV3-2,TRBJ2-7,NA,CASSQADRGPTYEQYF,TGTGCCAGCAGCCAAGCAGACAGGGGACCTACCTACGAGCAGTACTTC
NA,TRBV7-9,TRBJ1-2,NA,CASSLAGKGLYGYTF,TGTGCCAGCAGCTTAGCAGGGAAGGGACTCTATGGCTACACCTTC
TRBD1,TRBV5-5,TRBJ1-2,few,CASSLSTTGSYGYTF,TGTGCCAGCAGCTTATCCACGACAGGGAGCTATGGCTACACCTTC
NA,TRBV30,TRBJ1-6,NA,CAWSPGHTNNSPLHF,TGTGCCTGGAGCCCGGGACACACAAATAATTCACCCCTCCACTTT
TRBD1,TRBV3-1/TRBV3-2,TRBJ2-3,NA,CASSIGQGSDTQYF,TGTGCCAGCAGCATCGGACAGGGTTCGGATACGCAGTATTTT
NA,TRBV2,TRBJ1-6,few,CASSDAGAALHF,TGTGCCAGCAGTGACGCAGGGGCGGCCCTCCACTTT
NA,TRBV18,TRBJ2-5,NA,CASSLGEAETQYF,TGTGCCAGCTCCCTGGGGGAGGCAGAGACCCAGTACTTC
NA,TRBV19,TRBJ1-1,NA,CASSWTVGEAFF,TGTGCCAGTAGCTGGACAGTCGGTGAAGCTTTCTTT
TRBD2,TRBV4-3,TRBJ2-1,NA,CATLWTSIDNEQFF,TGCGCCACCCTATGGACTAGCATCGACAATGAGCAGTTCTTC
TRBD2,TRBV9,TRBJ2-5,NA,CASSVTGGPETQYF,TGTGCCAGCAGCGTGACGGGGGGGCCGGAGACCCAGTACTTC
NA,TRBV6-2/TRBV6-3,TRBJ2-5,NA,CASSFSSGQETQYF,TGTGCCAGCAGTTTTAGTAGCGGCCAAGAGACCCAGTACTTC
TRBD1,TRBV19,TRBJ1-1,NA,CASSIGQGGTEAFF,TGTGCCAGTAGTATAGGACAGGGTGGCACTGAAGCTTTCTTT
NA,TRBV18,TRBJ1-1,NA,CASSPNDGTWGNTEAFF,TGTGCCAGCTCACCAAACGATGGCACATGGGGCAACACTGAAGCTTTCTTT
NA,TRBV6-5,TRBJ2-4,once,CASRTLGGAKNIQYF,TGTGCCAGCAGGACTTTAGGGGGAGCCAAAAACATTCAGTACTTC
TRBD1,TRBV30,TRBJ1-4,NA,CACEGARNEKLFF,TGTGCCTGTGAGGGGGCTCGGAATGAAAAACTGTTTTTT
TRBD2,TRBV10-3,TRBJ2-3,NA,CAISEASGGVDTQYF,TGTGCCATCAGTGAGGCTAGCGGGGGGGTAGATACGCAGTATTTT
NA,TRBV12-3/TRBV12-4,TRBJ1-1,NA,CASSRRTEAFF,TGTGCCAGCAGCCGCAGAACTGAAGCTTTCTTT
NA,TRBV4-1,TRBJ1-6,NA,CASSQEPPVRTAWGSPLHF,TGCGCCAGCAGCCAAGAACCGCCGGTAAGGACTGCCTGGGGTTCACCCCTCCACTTT
TRBD1,TRBV10-3,TRBJ1-5,NA,CASRQGEEQPQHF,TGTGCCAGCAGACAGGGGGAGGAACAGCCCCAGCATTTT
NA,TRBV29-1,TRBJ2-2,NA,CSVARDTNTGELFF,TGCAGCGTTGCAAGGGACACGAACACCGGGGAGCTGTTTTTT
TRBD1,TRBV29-1,TRBJ1-1,NA,CSTARDRGQTEAFF,TGCAGCACAGCAAGGGACAGGGGGCAGACTGAAGCTTTCTTT
NA,TRBV30,TRBJ1-1,few,CAWSVRRGNTEAFF,TGTGCCTGGAGTGTGCGCAGGGGGAACACTGAAGCTTTCTTT
TRBD1,TRBV6-6,TRBJ1-5,few,CASSATGTDSNQPQHF,TGTGCCAGCAGTGCAACAGGGACAGATAGCAATCAGCCCCAGCATTTT
NA,TRBV18,TRBJ2-2,NA,CASSRNRLRNTGELFF,TGTGCCAGCTCACGAAACAGGTTGAGGAACACCGGGGAGCTGTTTTTT
TRBD1,TRBV7-2,TRBJ2-3,NA,CASSLTPGQGSDTQYF,TGTGCCAGCAGCCTCACCCCGGGACAGGGTTCAGATACGCAGTATTTT
NA,TRBV19,TRBJ2-2,NA,CATNRESTGELFF,TGTGCCACCAACAGGGAGAGCACCGGGGAGCTGTTTTTT
NA,TRBV30,TRBJ1-1,NA,CAWSKTMQNTEAFF,TGTGCCTGGAGTAAAACAATGCAGAACACTGAAGCTTTCTTT
TRBD2,TRBV12-5,TRBJ2-7,NA,CASGLVTSGGPIIYEQYF,TGTGCTAGTGGTTTGGTAACTAGCGGGGGGCCCATCATCTACGAGCAGTACTTC
TRBD1,TRBV11-1,TRBJ1-1,NA,CASSPRGLRTEAFF,TGTGCCAGCAGCCCCAGGGGGCTGAGAACTGAAGCTTTCTTT
TRBD2,TRBV18,TRBJ2-3,NA,CASSPISHGGGMDTQYF,TGTGCCAGCTCACCCATTTCGCACGGGGGGGGCATGGATACGCAGTATTTT
NA,TRBV19,TRBJ2-1,NA,CASSIGGNEQFF,TGTGCCAGTAGTATAGGCGGGAATGAGCAGTTCTTC
NA,TRBV27,TRBJ1-4,NA,CASSVGATNEKLFF,TGTGCCAGCAGTGTAGGGGCAACTAATGAAAAACTGTTTTTT
TRBD1,TRBV29-1,TRBJ2-6,NA,CSATGAAGANVLTF,TGCAGCGCTACAGGGGCGGCCGGGGCCAACGTCCTGACTTTC
NA,TRBV4-3,TRBJ1-2,NA,CASSQDPGDYGYTF,TGCGCCAGCAGCCAAGATCCCGGGGACTATGGCTACACCTTC
TRBD1,TRBV6-6,TRBJ1-2,once,CASSERDRGSGYTF,TGTGCCAGCAGTGAGAGGGACAGGGGTAGTGGCTACACCTTC
TRBD2,TRBV4-3,TRBJ2-3,NA,CASSHQLAGGPGSRTDTQYF,TGCGCCAGCAGCCATCAACTAGCGGGGGGGCCTGGCTCTCGCACAGATACGCAGTATTTT
NA,TRBV6-6,TRBJ2-3,once,CASSYLTGTDTQYF,TGTGCCAGCAGTTACTTGACAGGCACAGATACGCAGTATTTT
TRBD1,TRBV7-9,TRBJ2-7,NA,CASSWGQGVDYEQYF,TGTGCCAGCAGCTGGGGACAGGGGGTTGACTACGAGCAGTACTTC
NA,TRBV4-3,TRBJ2-5,few,CASSQVGGGAETQYF,TGCGCCAGCAGCCAAGTTGGAGGGGGCGCGGAGACCCAGTACTTC
TRBD1,TRBV5-1,TRBJ2-7,NA,CASSDPGQGNEQYF,TGCGCCAGCAGCGATCCGGGACAGGGAAACGAGCAGTACTTC
TRBD2,TRBV5-6,TRBJ2-5,NA,CASSLTSGGETQYF,TGTGCCAGCAGCTTGACTAGCGGGGGGGAGACCCAGTACTTC
NA,TRBV5-1,TRBJ2-7,NA,CASSLEGRETNEQYF,TGCGCCAGCAGCTTGGAAGGCAGGGAAACAAACGAGCAGTACTTC
NA,TRBV6-5,TRBJ1-6,few,CATHPGHGNNSPLHF,TGTGCCACACATCCGGGACACGGAAATAATTCACCCCTCCACTTT
TRBD1,TRBV7-9,TRBJ2-1,NA,CASSPRTGMDEQFF,TGTGCCAGCAGCCCCCGGACAGGGATGGATGAGCAGTTCTTC
NA,TRBV6-6,TRBJ2-7,once,CASSTLGAPPNEQYF,TGTGCCAGCAGTACCCTGGGGGCGCCCCCCAACGAGCAGTACTTC
NA,TRBV9,TRBJ2-7,NA,CASSPRTGSYEQYF,TGTGCCAGCAGCCCGAGAACAGGGAGCTACGAGCAGTACTTC
NA,TRBV5-6,TRBJ2-7,NA,CASSWGGGNSYEQYF,TGCGCCAGCAGCTGGGGGGGCGGGAACTCCTACGAGCAGTACTTC
NA,TRBV5-6,TRBJ2-5,NA,CASSLTRGSWETQYF,TGTGCCAGCAGCTTAACACGCGGGTCATGGGAGACCCAGTACTTC
TRBD2,TRBV19,TRBJ2-1,NA,CASSELAGGLANEQFF,TGTGCCAGTAGCGAACTAGCGGGGGGTCTTGCAAATGAGCAGTTCTTC
NA,TRBV6-5,TRBJ2-2,NA,CASKIVSNTGELFF,TGTGCCAGCAAAATCGTCTCGAACACCGGGGAGCTGTTTTTT
NA,TRBV6-5,TRBJ1-2,NA,CASSFPGERGYTF,TGTGCCAGCAGTTTTCCGGGGGAACGCGGCTACACCTTC